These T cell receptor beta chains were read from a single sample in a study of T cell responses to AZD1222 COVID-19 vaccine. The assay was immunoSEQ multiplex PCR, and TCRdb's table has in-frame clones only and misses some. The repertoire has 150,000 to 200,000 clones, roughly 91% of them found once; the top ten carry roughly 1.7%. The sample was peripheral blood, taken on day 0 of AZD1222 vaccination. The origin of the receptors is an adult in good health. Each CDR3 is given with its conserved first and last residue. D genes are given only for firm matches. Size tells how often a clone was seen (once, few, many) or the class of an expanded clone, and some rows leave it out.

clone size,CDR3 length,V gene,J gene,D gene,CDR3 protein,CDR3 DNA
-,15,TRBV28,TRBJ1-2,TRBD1,CASSLGTALNYGYTF,TGTGCCAGCAGTTTGGGGACAGCACTTAACTATGGCTACACCTTC
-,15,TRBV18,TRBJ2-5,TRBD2,CASSPPRAGVQTQYF,TGTGCCAGCTCACCACCGAGGGCGGGGGTTCAGACCCAGTACTTC
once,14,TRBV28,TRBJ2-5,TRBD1,CASSLRTGQETQYF,TGTGCCAGCAGTTTGAGGACAGGGCAAGAGACCCAGTACTTC
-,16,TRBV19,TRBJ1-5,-,CASSFARDWNNQPQHF,TGTGCCAGTAGTTTCGCCCGGGACTGGAACAATCAGCCCCAGCATTTT
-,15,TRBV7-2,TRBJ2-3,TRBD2,CASSLSGRIGDTQYF,TGTGCCAGCAGCCTTAGCGGGAGAATAGGAGATACGCAGTATTTT
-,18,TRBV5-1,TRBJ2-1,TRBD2,CASSRTSGSSTIYNEQFF,TGCGCCAGCAGCAGGACTAGTGGGTCGTCGACGATATACAATGAGCAGTTCTTC
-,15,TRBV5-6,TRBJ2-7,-,CASSGGAGTPLEQYF,TGTGCCAGCAGCGGAGGAGCCGGGACACCCCTCGAGCAGTACTTC
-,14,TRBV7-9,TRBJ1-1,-,CASSRLGGNTEAFF,TGTGCCAGCAGCCGGTTAGGGGGGAACACTGAAGCTTTCTTT
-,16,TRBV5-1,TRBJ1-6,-,CASSFYQTGYNSPLHF,TGCGCCAGCAGCTTCTACCAGACAGGCTATAATTCACCCCTCCACTTT
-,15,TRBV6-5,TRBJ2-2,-,CASSYSRKNPGELFF,TGTGCCAGCAGTTACTCAAGGAAGAACCCCGGGGAGCTGTTTTTT
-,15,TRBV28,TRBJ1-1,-,CASTSLPWGNTEAFF,TGTGCCAGCACCTCCCTCCCCTGGGGGAACACTGAAGCTTTCTTT
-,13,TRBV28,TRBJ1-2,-,CASWDGLGYGYTF,TGTGCCAGCTGGGATGGGCTAGGCTATGGCTACACCTTC
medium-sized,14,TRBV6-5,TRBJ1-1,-,CASSYSLGNTEAFF,TGTGCCAGCAGTTACTCGTTGGGGAACACTGAAGCTTTCTTT